This TCR beta chain was captured in a study of radiation and T cells in renal cell carcinoma. Trimming took off 4 bases at V and 1 base at J, with 7 bases between the two ends. The germline gives CDR1 MNHNS, CDR2 SASEGT. CDR3 size: 14 residues. Time point described: blood 4 weeks post-SBRT, at nephrectomy. Regarding treatment: 15 Gy SBRT to primary tumor, nephrectomy 4 weeks later. Radiation-treated patients gave blood at baseline, week 2 and week 4. The tumor was a clear cell renal cell carcinoma. Details on this clone: Its antigen is as yet unknown.

Study-level results: Top tumor clonotypes rose in blood 2 weeks post-radiation, then contracted. Without pretreatment biopsies, baseline tumor clonotype presence was undetermined.

The protocol was immunoSEQ multiplex PCR, while the TCRdb copy is restricted to in-frame clones and leaves out a portion. The sample holds 80,000 or so clones, about 89% seen once. The sequence was collected from an older woman with renal cell carcinoma. The sequences come from blood, collected from a patient whose treatment included radiotherapy and nephrectomy. The gene calls are TRBV6-1 and TRBJ2-2; D not certain. The CDR3 DNA reads TGTGCCAGCAGTGTGGGCCGGAACACCGGGGAGCTGTTTTTT. It encodes CASSVGRNTGELFF.